The sequence of this T cell receptor (beta chain) was determined in a study of HIV-infected children after antiretroviral therapy interruption. The treatment was: PENTA 11 planned treatment interruption arm or continuous ART arm. Trimming pared 6 bases from V and 6 bases from J, leaving 9 bases between. Germline V CDR1 and CDR2: MDHEN, SYDVKM. The CDR3 contains 12 residues. RNA-based 3' RACE libraries used unique molecular identifiers. Via MiXCR, TCRdb re-called the 3' RACE reads, giving one row per CDR3 protein. The sample contains approximately 95,000 distinct CDR3 sequences, about 7% of which appear only once. This clonotype was found many times.

This TCR was sampled from a pool of human donors with HIV. V usage is TRBV28 and J usage is TRBJ2-1; D remains ambiguous. Sequenced here: CD45RA+ CD4+ T cells from PBMCs, pooled from several time points, sampled from a donor given antiretroviral therapy, either interrupted or continuous. Subset denoted: naive CD4+ CD45RA+ CD45RO- T cells. CDR3 protein: CASRDQPNEQFF. The CDR3 DNA reads TGTGCCAGCAGGGACCAGCCCAATGAGCAGTTCTTC.